Presented here are 31 T cell receptor beta chains from one specimen sequenced in a study of cytomegalovirus exposure and HLA in healthy donors. Primers included in the PCR were 60 Vbeta and 13 Jbeta primers. Profiling relied on immunoSEQ multiplex PCR, and the TCRdb table lists in-frame clones only, not all of them. Its listing shows 200,000 to 250,000 clones. The sequencing input was PBMCs. Receptors were obtained from a girl aged 2 to 9 in good health and CMV-seropositive.

The gene calls are TRBV11-3 and TRBJ2-2; D remains ambiguous. The length of the CDR3 is 14 residues. With 1 base removed from V and 4 bases from J, the gap between germline ends came to 7 bases. The germline V gene encodes CDR1 SGHNT and CDR2 YENEEA. The CDR3 reads CASSLAGATGELFF. In DNA form, the CDR3 reads TGTGCCAGCAGCTTAGCCGGAGCCACCGGGGAGCTGTTTTTT.

As concerns this clone: This same CDR3 is encoded by further DNA sequences in the sample. This chain joins TRBV5-1 and TRBJ1-2, with D possibly being TRBD1 (6 bases). V was cut by 1 base and J by 3 bases, with 7 bases left in between. The CDR3 has 13 residues. The germline CDR1 and CDR2 sequences are SGHRS and YFSETQ. This CDR3 reads CASSLSGDYGYTF. CDR3 nucleotides: TGCGCCAGCAGCTTGTCAGGGGACTATGGCTACACCTTC.

The V call is TRBV2, the J call TRBJ2-7; 8 nucleotides agree with TRBD1. The CDR3 runs to 14 residues. Per germline, CDR1 SNHLY and CDR2 FYNNEI. The V and J ends lost 6 bases and 6 bases, in that order; junction bases with no gene match: 10. Here the CDR3 DNA reads TGTGCCAGCAGCGACAGGGGACGGCGGGGCGAGCAGTACTTC. It codes for CASSDRGRRGEQYF.

V gene TRBV9 combines with J gene TRBJ1-3; 7 bases agree with TRBD1. The CDR3 length is 15 residues. The trim removed 0 bases at V and 8 bases at J, leaving 8 bases unmatched. CDR1 is SGDLS, CDR2 YYNGEE, per germline. The CDR3 DNA follows: TGTGCCAGCAGCGTAGTGGCAGGGGGTTTCGACACCATATATTTT. As protein: CASSVVAGGFDTIYF.

The V call is TRBV5-1, the J call TRBJ2-1; 13 bases are a match to TRBD2. CDR1 is SGHRS, CDR2 YFSETQ, per germline. The junction had 10 bases not matched to a gene; V was cut back by 7 bases and J by 6 bases. The CDR3 loop spans 16 amino acids. In DNA form, the CDR3 reads TGCGCCAGCTATCTTGGACTAGCGGGAGTCTTCAATGAGCAGTTCTTC. Translated, it gives CASYLGLAGVFNEQFF.

The chain recombines TRBV4-1 with TRBJ2-1, with D unresolved. Germline V gene lookup returns CDR1 MGHRA and CDR2 YSYEKL. This CDR3 region has 13 residues. V lost 4 bases to trimming and J lost 6 bases, with 10 bases between them. The CDR3 reads CASSPLYRNEQFF. CDR3 bases: TGCGCCAGCAGCCCACTCTACCGCAATGAGCAGTTCTTC.

This chain uses TRBV5-1 with TRBJ2-3, with 9 bases aligning to TRBD2. The germline V gene encodes CDR1 SGHRS and CDR2 YFSETQ. This CDR3 has 16 residues. J gave up 0 bases and V 1 base, and 3 bases lay outside the gene matches. The CDR3, as DNA: TGCGCCAGCAGCTTGAGGCTAGCGGGGAGCACAGATACGCAGTATTTT. Residues: CASSLRLAGSTDTQYF.

This chain uses TRBV7-9 with TRBJ1-2; D gene unclear. The ends were cut back, 5 bases at V and 1 base at J, with 2 bases in the middle. The CDR3 spans 11 residues. CDR1 is SEHNR and CDR2 is FQNEAQ in the germline V gene (reference sequence). The CDR3 DNA reads TGTGCCAGCAGCCGTAACTATGGCTACACCTTC. Translating gives CASSRNYGYTF.

The rearrangement links TRBV5-6 to TRBJ2-4; weak D call: TRBD1 (6 bases). CDR1 is SGHDT, CDR2 YYEEEE, per germline. The CDR3 consists of 17 residues. V was cut by 2 bases and J by 1 base, with 16 bases left in between. Here the CDR3 reads CASSFLQGPLAKNIQYF. The DNA for the CDR3 is TGTGCCAGCAGCTTTCTTCAGGGGCCCTTGGCCAAAAACATTCAGTACTTC.

J is TRBJ2-7 and V is TRBV2, with 9 positions matching TRBD2. Germline V gene data show CDR1 as SNHLY and CDR2 as FYNNEI. J lost 4 bases, V lost 11 bases, and 15 bases had no gene match. There are 15 residues in the CDR3. The CDR3 sequence is CAWGGLAGPVYEQYF. CDR3 nucleotide sequence: TGTGCCTGGGGGGGCCTAGCGGGGCCTGTTTACGAGCAGTACTTC. Filled out from reference TRBV2 and TRBJ2-7, the complete variable domain reads EPEVTQTPSHQVTQMGQEVILRCVPISNHLYFYWYRQILGQKVEFLVSFYNNEISEKSEIFDDQFSVERPDGSNFTLKIRSTKLEDSAMYFCAWGGLAGPVYEQYFGPGTRLTVT.

CDR3 sequence (DNA): TGTGCCAGCAGCTACGGACAGGCAGCTAACTATGGCTACACCTTC. This translates into CASSYGQAANYGYTF. The chain couples TRBV13 to TRBJ1-2; TRBD1 matches 7 bases. J lost 0 bases, V lost 4 bases, and 5 bases had no gene match. CDR1 PRHDT and CDR2 FYEKMQ come from the germline V gene (reference sequence). The CDR3 sequence is 15 residues long.

This chain links TRBV6-5 with TRBJ2-7; D is ambiguous. Germline lookup yields CDR1 MNHEY and CDR2 SVGAGI. V shed 4 bases and J shed 1 base, with 14 bases lying between them. CDR3 length equals 15 residues. Here the CDR3 DNA reads TGTGCCAGCAGTTCCGACTCGCAGCCTTCCTACGAGCAGTACTTC. Amino acids: CASSSDSQPSYEQYF.

The chain recombines TRBV14 with TRBJ1-2; 7 bases fit TRBD1. The CDR3 spans 12 residues. CDR1 and CDR2 (germline): SGHDN, FVKESK. J gave up 7 bases and V 4 bases, and 3 bases lay outside the gene matches. CDR3 sequence reads: CASSLDRAGYTF. CDR3 nucleotides: TGTGCCAGCAGCCTCGACAGGGCTGGCTACACCTTC. The full variable domain, rest sourced from reference TRBV14 and TRBJ1-2, is EAGVTQFPSHSVIEKGQTVTLRCDPISGHDNLYWYRRVMGKEIKFLLHFVKESKQDESGMPNNRFLAERTGGTYSTLKVQPAELEDSGVYFCASSLDRAGYTFGSGTRLTVV.

The chain employs TRBV18 and TRBJ2-7; the match to TRBD2 covers 7 bases. Trimming cost V 3 bases and J 3 bases; bases outside gene matches: 5. CDR1 and CDR2 (germline): KGHSH, LQKENI. This CDR3 comprises 14 residues. CDR3 loop: CASSPPGTNYEQYF. CDR3 sequence (DNA): TGTGCCAGCTCACCGCCCGGGACTAACTACGAGCAGTACTTC. The whole variable domain, remainder taken from reference TRBV18 and TRBJ2-7, is NAGVMQNPRHLVRRRGQEARLRCSPMKGHSHVYWYRQLPEEGLKFMVYLQKENIIDESGMPKERFSAEFPKEGPSILRIQQVVRGDSAAYFCASSPPGTNYEQYFGPGTRLTVT.

J is TRBJ2-7 and V is TRBV5-1; 10 positions match TRBD2. In germline, CDR1 is SGHRS, CDR2 YFSETQ. The CDR3 spans 16 residues. Unmatched junction bases numbered 4, after V lost 0 bases and J lost 1 base. This CDR3 is CASSLGLAGASYEQYF. For the CDR3, the DNA is TGCGCCAGCAGCTTGGGGCTAGCGGGAGCGTCCTACGAGCAGTACTTC.

This chain uses TRBV7-9 with TRBJ2-7; 9 bases fit TRBD1. V shed 5 bases, J shed 6 bases, and the junction held 11 bases outside the gene matches. CDR1 is SEHNR and CDR2 is FQNEAQ in the germline V gene (reference sequence). The CDR3 runs to 15 residues. In nucleotides, the CDR3 is TGTGCCAGCAGCGCGAGGACAGGGGTTCGCAGCGAGCAGTACTTC. This encodes CASSARTGVRSEQYF.

The rearrangement uses TRBV5-1 and TRBJ2-3; 7 bases map to TRBD2. The CDR3 covers 12 residues. J lost 6 bases, V lost 7 bases, and 5 bases had no gene match. CDR1 and CDR2 (germline): SGHRS, YFSETQ. Written as DNA, the CDR3 is TGCGCCAGCGGGCGGGAGAGTGATACGCAGTATTTT. Encoded protein: CASGRESDTQYF.

CDR3 loop: CASIVRPFSYEQYF. CDR3 coding DNA: TGTGCCAGCATCGTCAGGCCCTTCTCCTACGAGCAGTACTTC. This chain connects TRBV6-1 to TRBJ2-7; D is ambiguous. Germline CDR1 reads MNHNS; CDR2 reads SASEGT. V lost 7 bases, J lost 0 bases, and 13 bases lay in between. The CDR3 is made up of 14 amino acids.

J is TRBJ2-3 and V is TRBV2, with D maybe TRBD2 (5 bases). The length of the CDR3 is 11 residues. Looked up from germline, CDR1 is SNHLY and CDR2 is FYNNEI. V gave up 8 bases and J gave up 6 bases, with 9 bases separating them. This CDR3 is CASLEADTQYF. Here the CDR3 DNA reads TGTGCCAGCTTGGAGGCGGATACGCAGTATTTT.

V gene TRBV10-3 combines with J gene TRBJ2-7; no reliable D call. CDR1 ENHRY and CDR2 SYGVKD come from the germline V gene. Trimming shortened V by 8 bases and J by 2 bases, and 16 bases separated the two germline ends. This CDR3 is built from 14 residues. The CDR3 sequence: CAIALAQATYEQYF. The CDR3 DNA reads as TGTGCCATCGCCCTCGCGCAGGCAACCTACGAGCAGTACTTC.

The genes are TRBV28 and TRBJ2-3; TRBD2 matches 9 bases. This CDR3 spans 15 amino acids. V trimming: 6 bases; J trimming: 5 bases; junction bases outside the gene matches: 9. In germline, CDR1 is MDHEN, CDR2 SYDVKM. CDR3 region: CASRSLAGALDTQYF. CDR3 in DNA: TGTGCCAGCAGGTCGTTAGCGGGGGCCTTAGATACGCAGTATTTT. The whole variable domain, filled in from reference TRBV28 and TRBJ2-3, reads DVKVTQSSRYLVKRTGEKVFLECVQDMDHENMFWYRQDPGLGLRLIYFSYDVKMKEKGDIPEGYSVSREKKERFSLILESASTNQTSMYLCASRSLAGALDTQYFGPGTRLTVL.

The chain uses TRBV27 and TRBJ2-7; tentative D call: TRBD2 (6 bases). This CDR3 is built from 13 residues. Trimming cost V 5 bases and J 1 base, with 9 bases left between them. Germline values: CDR1 MNHEY, CDR2 SMNVEV (reference sequence). For the CDR3, the DNA is TGTGCCAGCAGTACCGGGAGTTCCTACGAGCAGTACTTC. It translates to CASSTGSSYEQYF.

This chain uses TRBV15 with TRBJ1-6; TRBD1 might be the D (5 bases). V dropped 0 bases and J dropped 7 bases, with 13 bases sitting between them. Per germline, CDR1 LNHNV and CDR2 YYDKDF (reference sequence). The CDR3 extends over 16 amino acids. The CDR3 DNA reads TGTGCCACCAGCAGAGATATGATCGGGGGGAATTCACCCCTCCACTTT. Protein: CATSRDMIGGNSPLHF.

This chain connects TRBV19 to TRBJ2-2; no clear D. Trimming stripped 5 bases from V and 6 bases from J, with 10 bases between. This CDR3 comprises 13 residues. In germline, CDR1 is LNHDA, CDR2 SQIVND (reference sequence). For the CDR3, the DNA is TGTGCCAGTAGTGCGGCAAGTCCCGGGGAGCTGTTTTTT. Encoded protein: CASSAASPGELFF.

V is TRBV13 and J is TRBJ2-7; perhaps TRBD2 as D (6 bases). The CDR3 is 12 residues long. Germline CDR1 PRHDT, CDR2 FYEKMQ (reference sequence). The V and J ends lost 0 bases and 8 bases respectively, with 8 bases between them. The CDR3 loop is CASSLGRDKQYF. CDR3 DNA sequence: TGTGCCAGCAGCTTAGGGCGGGATAAGCAGTACTTC.

This CDR3 reads CASSVSGYSYEQYF. The CDR3 DNA reads as TGTGCCAGCAGCGTTAGCGGGTACTCCTACGAGCAGTACTTC. The V and J genes are TRBV9 and TRBJ2-7; 7 bases map to TRBD2. Germline CDR1 is SGDLS and CDR2 is YYNGEE. Germline trimming cut 2 bases from V and 0 bases from J; bases unmatched to any gene: 2. This CDR3 is 14 amino acids long.

The chain joins TRBV9 to TRBJ2-2; the D gene is possibly TRBD1 (6 bases). CDR3 length: 18 amino acids. Deletions cut 4 bases from V and 2 bases from J, with 21 bases between. Looked up from germline, CDR1 is SGDLS and CDR2 is YYNGEE. The CDR3 DNA reads as TGTGCCAGCAGCCTAACCCCCACAGGGAAAAAAAACACCGGGGAGCTGTTTTTT. It yields the protein CASSLTPTGKKNTGELFF. Variable domain in full (rest from reference TRBV9 and TRBJ2-2): DSGVTQTPKHLITATGQRVTLRCSPRSGDLSVYWYQQSLDQGLQFLIQYYNGEERAKGNILERFSAQQFPDLHSELNLSSLELGDSALYFCASSLTPTGKKNTGELFFGEGSRLTVL.

The chain uses TRBV7-2 and TRBJ1-2; weak D call: TRBD1 (6 bases). CDR3 length: 14 residues. V was shortened by 5 bases and J by 1 base, with 11 bases between the two germline ends. Germline CDR1 is SGHTA and CDR2 is FQGNSA. The CDR3 DNA reads TGTGCCAGCAGCCAACGGACAGTTAACTATGGCTACACCTTC. It specifies CASSQRTVNYGYTF.

The chain recombines TRBV30 with TRBJ2-7; 11 bases are a match to TRBD2. The V gene end was trimmed by 0 bases and the J gene end by 4 bases; junction bases not matched to a gene: 5. Germline lookup yields CDR1 GTSNPN and CDR2 SVGIG (reference sequence). CDR3 length: 15 amino acids. CDR3 sequence reads: CAWSVFTSGSYEQYF. The CDR3 nucleotides read TGTGCCTGGAGTGTGTTTACTAGCGGGAGTTACGAGCAGTACTTC.

J is TRBJ2-7 and V is TRBV28; D may be TRBD2 (6 bases). Germline loops: CDR1 MDHEN, CDR2 SYDVKM. The CDR3 has 14 residues. V lost 3 bases and J 2 bases, leaving 11 bases between the germline ends. The CDR3, as DNA: TGTGCCAGCAGTTTTACCGGGGGAACCTACGAGCAGTACTTC. Its protein is CASSFTGGTYEQYF.

The chain joins TRBV7-9 to TRBJ1-2; no definite D call. The CDR3 runs 11 residues. V lost 4 bases and J 6 bases, leaving 6 bases between the germline ends. Germline CDR1 is SEHNR and CDR2 is FQNEAQ (reference sequence). The CDR3 nucleotides read TGTGCCAGCAGCTCCTCCCATGGCTACACCTTC. Amino acid sequence: CASSSSHGYTF.